A single sample is the source of the 18 T cell receptor beta chains below, sequenced in a study of long-term antiretroviral therapy in people with HIV. Survey level was the resolution at which the v3.0 immunoSEQ assay ran. Sequenced by immunoSEQ multiplex PCR; TCRdb stores in-frame clones only, minus some. The table includes 23,000 or so clones, 75% to 90% detected once. The specimen comprised unsorted PBMCs, sampled roughly 4.1 years after starting antiretroviral therapy. The receptors were sampled from a man younger than 45 with HIV.

J is TRBJ2-7 and V is TRBV10-3; a possible D gene is TRBD1 (5 bases). The CDR3 sequence is 17 residues long. Deletions cut 1 base from V and 0 bases from J, with 16 bases between. The germline CDR1 and CDR2 sequences are ENHRY and SYGVKD. The CDR3 loop is CAISEFLAGPVSYEQYF. CDR3 sequence (DNA): TGTGCCATCAGTGAGTTTTTAGCAGGGCCCGTCTCCTACGAGCAGTACTTC.

The chain is built from TRBV29-1 and TRBJ1-3; 7 nucleotides agree with TRBD1. CDR3 size: 13 residues. Germline V gives CDR1 SQVTM, CDR2 ANQGSEA. V gave up 7 bases and J gave up 2 bases; unmatched junction bases: 5. The CDR3 protein is CSGRQGAGNTIYF. The DNA of the CDR3 is TGCAGCGGACGACAGGGAGCTGGAAACACCATATATTTT.

The V call is TRBV11-2, the J call TRBJ1-1; 7 bases agree with TRBD1. The CDR3 has 13 amino acids. Trimming took 8 bases from V and 1 from J; bases not matched to a gene: 4. Germline lookup yields CDR1 SGHAT and CDR2 FQNNGV. The CDR3 loop reads CASGNRGNTEAFF. The CDR3 DNA reads as TGTGCCAGCGGGAACAGGGGGAACACTGAAGCTTTCTTT.

This chain joins TRBV18 and TRBJ1-2; 7 bases agree with TRBD1. CDR3 size: 14 residues. Germline assignment: CDR1 KGHSH and CDR2 LQKENI. The V and J ends lost 2 bases and 4 bases, in that order; junction bases with no gene match: 4. CDR3 sequence reads: CASSPGDSFYGYTF. The CDR3 nucleotides are TGTGCCAGCTCACCAGGGGACAGTTTCTATGGCTACACCTTC.

DNA of the CDR3: TGTGCCAGCAGCTTAGCGCAAGACCCTGGGGCCAACGTCCTGACTTTC. Protein product: CASSLAQDPGANVLTF. The genes are TRBV7-8 and TRBJ2-6; D not resolved. With 0 bases removed from V and 2 bases from J, the gap between germline ends came to 8 bases. The CDR3 sequence is 16 residues long. Germline lookup yields CDR1 SGHVS and CDR2 FQNEAQ.

The chain combines TRBV5-1 with TRBJ2-5, with 8 bases matching TRBD2. The V segment lost 4 bases and the J segment 3 bases; nucleotides outside the gene matches: 8. The V gene's germline CDR1 is SGHRS and CDR2 YFSETQ. This CDR3 contains 15 residues. This CDR3 reads CASSPDPGGEETQYF. The CDR3 coding sequence is TGCGCCAGCAGCCCCGACCCGGGAGGGGAAGAGACCCAGTACTTC.

This chain uses TRBV14 with TRBJ2-3, with 7 bases matching TRBD1. V was clipped by 2 bases and J by 1 base; unmatched bases: 3. Per the germline V gene, CDR1 is SGHDN and CDR2 is FVKESK. The CDR3 is 15 amino acids. The CDR3 spells CASSQWTGGTDTQYF. The CDR3 bases are TGTGCCAGCAGCCAATGGACAGGAGGCACAGATACGCAGTATTTT.

This clone turned up a few times. The CDR3, as DNA: TGCGCCAGCAGTGACCAGGGGGACTCACCCCTCCACTTT. It translates to CASSDQGDSPLHF. The gene calls are TRBV10-1 and TRBJ1-6; 7 bases match TRBD1. J lost 10 bases, V lost 3 bases, and 3 bases had no gene match. Germline CDR1 and CDR2: WNHNN and SYGVQD (reference sequence). There are 13 residues in the CDR3.

This clone appeared once. CDR3 sequence reads: CASSESIGYEQYF. The CDR3 DNA follows: TGTGCCAGCAGTGAATCGATTGGCTACGAGCAGTACTTC. This chain joins TRBV25-1 and TRBJ2-7; the D is unclear. Germline V gene lookup returns CDR1 MGHDK and CDR2 SYGVNS. The germline V and J ends were trimmed by 1 base and 3 bases, with 7 bases remaining between them. CDR3 length: 13 amino acids.

The V call is TRBV9, the J call TRBJ1-3; no reliable D call. The CDR3 is 11 amino acids. V dropped 3 bases and J dropped 4 bases, with 2 bases sitting between them. In germline, CDR1 is SGDLS, CDR2 YYNGEE. Here the CDR3 reads CASSGGNTIYF. The CDR3 DNA reads TGTGCCAGCAGCGGGGGAAACACCATATATTTT.

The chain couples TRBV7-9 to TRBJ1-2, with 7 bases identical to TRBD1. The V segment lost 5 bases and the J segment 2 bases; nucleotides outside the gene matches: 8. The germline gives CDR1 SEHNR, CDR2 FQNEAQ (reference sequence). The CDR3 sequence is 15 residues long. In DNA form, the CDR3 reads TGTGCCAGCAGCAAAGGGACAGCGAAGAACTATGGCTACACCTTC. Its protein is CASSKGTAKNYGYTF.

The chain combines TRBV7-3 with TRBJ2-2; TRBD2 matches 7 bases. This CDR3 region has 12 residues. Germline lookup yields CDR1 SGHTA and CDR2 FQGTGA. The CDR3 loop is CASGDSSGELFF. CDR3 sequence (DNA): TGTGCGAGCGGGGATTCATCCGGGGAGCTGTTTTTT.

This chain uses TRBV7-9 with TRBJ2-3, with D perhaps assigned TRBD1 or TRBD2 (5 bases each). Trimming took 6 bases from V and 0 from J, leaving 13 bases between them. CDR3 length: 15 amino acids. From germline, CDR1 is SEHNR and CDR2 FQNEAQ (reference sequence). CDR3 protein: CASRTGTPSTDTQYF. The CDR3 DNA reads as TGTGCCAGCAGAACCGGGACGCCTAGCACAGATACGCAGTATTTT. Together with reference TRBV7-9 and TRBJ2-3, the CDR3 gives the full variable domain: DTGVSQNPRHKITKRGQNVTFRCDPISEHNRLYWYRQTLGQGPEFLTYFQNEAQLEKSRLLSDRFSAERPKGSFSTLEIQRTEQGDSAMYLCASRTGTPSTDTQYFGPGTRLTVL.

The chain employs TRBV16 and TRBJ1-5, with 9 nucleotides matching TRBD1. Unmatched junction bases numbered 5, after V lost 3 bases and J lost 2 bases. Per germline, CDR1 KGHSY and CDR2 FQNENV. The CDR3 consists of 16 residues. CDR3 DNA: TGTGCCAGCAGCCAGCCCGACAGGGGGGGCAATCAGCCCCAGCATTTT. This translates into CASSQPDRGGNQPQHF.

The rearrangement links TRBV9 to TRBJ1-2; TRBD1 is a possible D gene (5 bases). V lost 3 bases and J lost 3, with 12 bases in between. The CDR3 has 14 residues. Germline lookup yields CDR1 SGDLS and CDR2 YYNGEE. CDR3 nucleotide sequence: TGTGCCAGCAGCGGGGGCAGTTCCTACTATGGCTACACCTTC. It translates to CASSGGSSYYGYTF. Looking up the rest from reference TRBV9 and TRBJ1-2 gives the full variable domain: DSGVTQTPKHLITATGQRVTLRCSPRSGDLSVYWYQQSLDQGLQFLIQYYNGEERAKGNILERFSAQQFPDLHSELNLSSLELGDSALYFCASSGGSSYYGYTFGSGTRLTVV.

The chain uses TRBV9 and TRBJ2-7; either TRBD1 or TRBD2 may fit D (6 bases each). Germline V gene sequence: CDR1 SGDLS, CDR2 YYNGEE. This CDR3 spans 13 amino acids. V gave up 0 bases and J gave up 9 bases, with 13 bases separating them. CDR3 coding DNA: TGTGCCAGCAGCGTAGTTCGGGGGCCAGGGCAGTACTTC. Encoded protein: CASSVVRGPGQYF.

The chain links TRBV28 to TRBJ1-4, with a possible D match to TRBD1 (5 bases). Deletions cut 2 bases from V and 0 bases from J, with 19 bases between. Germline V gene sequence: CDR1 MDHEN, CDR2 SYDVKM. This CDR3 spans 19 amino acids. The chain's CDR3 is CASSLNEPGRTATNEKLFF. DNA for the CDR3: TGTGCCAGCAGTTTAAATGAGCCAGGGCGTACCGCAACTAATGAAAAACTGTTTTTT.

V and J are TRBV4-1 and TRBJ2-1; D may be TRBD2 (6 bases). This CDR3 region has 18 residues. Germline CDR1 MGHRA, CDR2 YSYEKL. Trimming pared 4 bases from V and 0 bases from J, leaving 19 bases between. CDR3 loop: CASSRLGSSVASYNEQFF. CDR3 sequence (DNA): TGCGCCAGCAGCCGATTGGGCTCTAGCGTGGCCTCCTACAATGAGCAGTTCTTC.